This TCR beta chain was captured by sequencing in a study of blood T cell repertoires in COVID-19. Study-wide context: PBMCs, B-cell-depleted T cells, or T cells provided the cDNA or gDNA that made up the material.

In germline, CDR1 is SGHRS, CDR2 YFSETQ. V dropped 4 bases and J dropped 6 bases, with 11 bases sitting between them. The CDR3 extends over 14 amino acids. Repertoires were generated with immunoSEQ multiplex PCR, while TCRdb's copy carries only in-frame clones and drops some. The data hold around 100,000 clones, with around four fifths observed a single time. Sequenced sample: peripheral blood. The sequence was collected from a man between 45 and 60 years old with active or convalescent COVID-19. The chain uses TRBV5-1 and TRBJ1-6, with a possible D match to TRBD1 (6 bases). Here the CDR3 DNA reads TGCGCCAGCAGCCCAGGACAGAGTAATTCACCCCTCCACTTT. The encoded protein is CASSPGQSNSPLHF.